A single sample is the source of the 24 T cell receptor beta chains below, sequenced in a study of T cell responses to AZD1222 COVID-19 vaccine. The table came from immunoSEQ multiplex PCR; TCRdb's copy has only in-frame clones and leaves some out. The sample contains some 31,000 clones, 70% to 90% of which appear only once. The source material was peripheral blood, sampled 28 days after the second AZD1222 dose. The receptors originated from an adult who received the AZD1222 COVID-19 vaccine.

The J gene is TRBJ2-7, the V gene TRBV11-2; tentatively, D is TRBD2 (6 bases). CDR3 length: 15 amino acids. Germline assignment: CDR1 SGHAT and CDR2 FQNNGV. V was clipped by 1 base and J by 0 bases, with 10 bases between them. The CDR3 DNA is TGTGCCAGCAGCTTAGTTGCGGGGAGCTCCTACGAGCAGTACTTC. Protein: CASSLVAGSSYEQYF. The variable domain in full, with the rest retrieved from reference TRBV11-2 and TRBJ2-7, is EAGVAQSPRYKIIEKRQSVAFWCNPISGHATLYWYQQILGQGPKLLIQFQNNGVVDDSQLPKDRFSAERLKGVDSTLKIQPAKLEDSAVYLCASSLVAGSSYEQYFGPGTRLTVT.

The chain carries TRBV4-1 and TRBJ1-2; D unclear. The CDR3 spans 13 residues. In germline, CDR1 is MGHRA, CDR2 YSYEKL. Trimming took off 3 bases at V and 4 bases at J, with 9 bases between the two ends. Here the CDR3 reads CASSQGIGYGYTF. The CDR3 DNA is TGCGCCAGCAGCCAGGGAATTGGCTATGGCTACACCTTC.

This chain links TRBV12-5 with TRBJ1-4; tentatively, D is TRBD1 (5 bases). Germline values: CDR1 LGHNT, CDR2 FRNRAP. V shed 1 base and J shed 11 bases, with 11 bases lying between them. The CDR3 loop spans 13 amino acids. CDR3 loop: CASGLDVPGKLFF. For the CDR3, the DNA is TGTGCTAGTGGTTTGGACGTCCCAGGGAAACTGTTTTTT.

The V call is TRBV7-9, the J call TRBJ1-2, with D possibly being TRBD1 (6 bases). There are 13 residues in the CDR3. Germline CDR1 and CDR2: SEHNR and FQNEAQ (reference sequence). Between the trimmed V and J ends, which lost 5 bases and 4 bases, there was a span of 11 bases. DNA of the CDR3: TGTGCCAGCAGCCGCGGGACACCCTATGGCTACACCTTC. It translates to CASSRGTPYGYTF.

The rearrangement uses TRBV13 and TRBJ2-3, with 9 positions matching TRBD2. CDR3 length: 15 amino acids. V trimming: 5 bases; J trimming: 3 bases; junction bases outside the gene matches: 6. Germline lookup yields CDR1 PRHDT and CDR2 FYEKMQ (reference sequence). CDR3 DNA: TGTGCCAGCAGCGCCGCAGGACTAGCGACAGATACGCAGTATTTT. Its translation: CASSAAGLATDTQYF. Complete variable domain (other parts from reference TRBV13 and TRBJ2-3): AAGVIQSPRHLIKEKRETATLKCYPIPRHDTVYWYQQGPGQDPQFLISFYEKMQSDKGSIPDRFSAQQFSDYHSELNMSSLELGDSALYFCASSAAGLATDTQYFGPGTRLTVL.

This clone was observed a single time. This rearrangement joins TRBV6-2 or TRBV6-3 to TRBJ2-1; D may correspond to TRBD1 or TRBD2 (6 bases each). This CDR3 is built from 16 residues. In germline, CDR1 is MNHEY, CDR2 SVGEGT. V shed 4 bases and J shed 0 bases, with 13 bases lying between them. CDR3 sequence reads: CASSSWRGSSYNEQFF. Written as DNA, the CDR3 is TGTGCCAGCAGTTCGTGGAGGGGGAGCTCCTACAATGAGCAGTTCTTC.

This chain uses TRBV28 with TRBJ2-3; unclear D gene. V gave up 7 bases and J gave up 12 bases, with 17 bases separating them. The CDR3 has 12 amino acids. CDR1 and CDR2 from the germline V gene are MDHEN and SYDVKM. CDR3 region: CASTTFRAYQYF. CDR3 nucleotides: TGTGCCAGCACCACCTTCCGGGCCTACCAGTATTTT.

This clone was observed a single time. This chain links TRBV19 with TRBJ1-6; 7 bases are a match to TRBD1. From germline, CDR1 is LNHDA and CDR2 SQIVND (reference sequence). The CDR3 is made up of 16 amino acids. V shed 3 bases, J shed 6 bases, and the junction held 8 bases outside the gene matches. The CDR3 region is CASSISPGTVNSPLHF. Here the CDR3 DNA reads TGTGCCAGTAGTATTAGTCCGGGGACAGTTAATTCACCCCTCCACTTT.

V gene TRBV3-1 (or the pseudogene TRBV3-2) combines with J gene TRBJ1-1, with 10 nucleotides matching TRBD1. V lost 5 bases, J lost 11 bases, and 11 bases stayed unmatched. The germline V gene encodes CDR1 LGHDT and CDR2 YNNKEL (reference sequence). The CDR3 length is 14 residues. The CDR3, as DNA: TGTGCCAGCAGCGCTGCCGGGACAGGGGCGAATGCTTTCTTT. Its protein product is CASSAAGTGANAFF.

The sample holds one count of this clone. This chain joins TRBV27 and TRBJ1-3; D call uncertain. Germline loops: CDR1 MNHEY, CDR2 SMNVEV (reference sequence). CDR3 length: 14 amino acids. V shed 11 bases and J shed 4 bases, with 18 bases lying between them. The chain's CDR3 is CAGLAKSSGNTIYF. CDR3 in DNA: TGTGCCGGTCTAGCAAAGAGTTCCGGAAACACCATATATTTT.

This chain joins TRBV19 and TRBJ1-5; D is unresolved. Germline V gene lookup returns CDR1 LNHDA and CDR2 SQIVND (reference sequence). V was trimmed by 5 bases and J by 5 bases, leaving 19 bases between them. This CDR3 region has 16 residues. The CDR3 DNA is TGTGCCAGTAGTGTTCGATACATGAATGGGGATCAGCCCCAGCATTTT. The encoded protein is CASSVRYMNGDQPQHF.

The DNA for the CDR3 is TGTGCCAGCAGCCAAGATAACCTTACCCCCTATGGCTACACCTTC. Translation gives CASSQDNLTPYGYTF. The chain recombines TRBV3-1 (or the pseudogene TRBV3-2) with TRBJ1-2; D gene ambiguous. In germline, CDR1 is LGHDT, CDR2 YNNKEL (reference sequence). The CDR3 is made up of 15 amino acids. Trimming removed 0 bases from V and 4 bases from J, with 12 bases in between.

The chain uses TRBV10-3 and TRBJ1-2; 10 bases are shared with TRBD1. Germline loops: CDR1 ENHRY, CDR2 SYGVKD. The CDR3 extends over 12 amino acids. V was clipped by 8 bases and J by 6 bases; unmatched bases: 3. The CDR3 sequence: CAIGGQGDGYTF. The CDR3 nucleotides read TGTGCCATCGGAGGACAGGGGGATGGCTACACCTTC.

Concerning this clone: The same CDR3 also results from other DNA sequences found in this sample. The chain employs TRBV7-6 and TRBJ2-7, with 8 nucleotides matching TRBD2. Germline CDR1 reads SGHVS; CDR2 reads FNYEAQ. This CDR3 region has 15 residues. Trimming removed 1 base from V and 1 base from J; junction bases left unmatched: 3. This chain's CDR3 is CASSLVAGSSYEQYF. The CDR3 DNA sequence: TGTGCCAGCAGCTTAGTAGCGGGGTCGTCCTACGAGCAGTACTTC.

This clone was seen a few times. The chain uses TRBV18 and TRBJ2-1, with 8 bases lining up with TRBD1. Germline CDR1 is KGHSH and CDR2 is LQKENI. The CDR3 is 13 residues long. Losses at the gene ends were 8 bases for V and 1 base for J; bases not matched to a gene: 1. CDR3 residues: CASRQGSYNEQFF. Here the CDR3 DNA reads TGTGCCAGCCGACAGGGGTCCTACAATGAGCAGTTCTTC.

The chain combines TRBV1 with TRBJ1-3; the table's D call TRBD1 went unverified against the DNA. TRBV1 is a recognized pseudogene. The CDR3 contains 12 residues. DNA for the CDR3: TGCACCAGCAGCCAAGATGGCAACACCATATATTTT. This translates into CTSSQDGNTIYF.

The CDR3 spells CASSKGALTTDTQYF. CDR3 bases: TGTGCCAGCAGCAAGGGGGCGCTGACCACAGATACGCAGTATTTT. The chain couples TRBV9 to TRBJ2-3; 7 nucleotides align to TRBD1. The germline gives CDR1 SGDLS, CDR2 YYNGEE. The junction had 7 bases not matched to a gene; V was cut back by 4 bases and J by 2 bases. The CDR3 sequence is 15 residues long. The whole variable domain, remainder taken from reference TRBV9 and TRBJ2-3, is DSGVTQTPKHLITATGQRVTLRCSPRSGDLSVYWYQQSLDQGLQFLIQYYNGEERAKGNILERFSAQQFPDLHSELNLSSLELGDSALYFCASSKGALTTDTQYFGPGTRLTVL.

This clone was picked up a small number of times. The chain employs TRBV15 and TRBJ1-3; 8 bases line up with TRBD1. V was pared by 5 bases and J by 0 bases, with 3 bases of the junction left unmatched. CDR1 LNHNV and CDR2 YYDKDF come from the germline V gene (reference sequence). This CDR3 region has 15 residues. Here the CDR3 reads CATSPDRASGNTIYF. CDR3 in DNA: TGTGCCACCAGCCCGGACAGGGCCTCTGGAAACACCATATATTTT.

This clone was recorded once. The genes are TRBV6-2 or TRBV6-3 and TRBJ1-4, with no clear D. This CDR3 region has 15 residues. Trimming pared 6 bases from V and 0 bases from J, leaving 11 bases between. Germline V gives CDR1 MNHEY, CDR2 SVGEGT. CDR3 bases: TGTGCCAGCAGCCCTAACCGAGCAACTAATGAAAAACTGTTTTTT. It encodes CASSPNRATNEKLFF.

V gene TRBV6-5 combines with J gene TRBJ1-3, with 7 bases aligning to TRBD1. Trimming at V came to 0 bases and at J to 2 bases, leaving 4 bases not matched to a gene. The CDR3 is 16 amino acids. Germline lookup yields CDR1 MNHEY and CDR2 SVGAGI. CDR3: CASSYSGGTPGNTIYF. The CDR3 DNA sequence: TGTGCCAGCAGTTACTCAGGGGGCACACCTGGAAACACCATATATTTT.

The rearrangement uses TRBV5-1 and TRBJ1-2; 7 nucleotides agree with TRBD1. This CDR3 has 13 residues. CDR1 is SGHRS and CDR2 is YFSETQ in the germline V gene. V lost 5 bases to trimming and J lost 2 bases; unmatched junction nucleotides: 3. CDR3 region: CASSRDSNYGYTF. The CDR3 DNA reads TGCGCCAGCAGTAGGGACAGCAACTATGGCTACACCTTC.

V gene TRBV30 combines with J gene TRBJ1-3; no clear D gene. The ends were cut back, 7 bases at V and 0 bases at J, with 13 bases in the middle. CDR3 length equals 14 residues. Germline-derived CDR1 and CDR2 are GTSNPN and SVGIG (reference sequence). CDR3 coding DNA: TGTGCCTACGAACAAAGAAGCTCTGGAAACACCATATATTTT. Its translation is CAYEQRSSGNTIYF.

This clone was seen a single time. V gene TRBV28 combines with J gene TRBJ1-1; D is uncertain. Germline assignment: CDR1 MDHEN and CDR2 SYDVKM. Between the trimmed V and J ends, which lost 3 bases and 7 bases, there was a span of 15 bases. There are 14 residues in the CDR3. The CDR3 here is CASSFRPSMGEAFF. CDR3 sequence (DNA): TGTGCCAGCAGTTTCAGGCCGTCAATGGGTGAAGCTTTCTTT.

The J gene is TRBJ1-6, the V gene TRBV19; a possible D gene is TRBD1 (5 bases). The germline CDR1 and CDR2 sequences are LNHDA and SQIVND (reference sequence). The CDR3 has 15 residues. V lost 5 bases and J lost 6, with 14 bases in between. For the CDR3, the DNA is TGTGCCAGTAGTGCGACCCGGGACTTTAATTCACCCCTCCACTTT. This sequence encodes CASSATRDFNSPLHF.